This T cell receptor beta chain was identified in a study of identical twins. Study findings and constraints: A lower insertion count was a feature of abundant cord blood beta clonotypes, with no such feature in memory repertoires. Low generation probability was overrepresented in out-of-frame alpha sequences shared by twins.

cDNA carried unique molecular identifiers, and a universal primer site was added by template switching. TCRdb re-derived calls from the 5' RACE reads in MiXCR, one entry per CDR3 protein. The table includes 650,000 to 800,000 distinct CDR3 sequences, 8.5% to 9% detected once. With respect to this clonotype: Its antigen is unknown.

The CDR3 is 15 amino acids. Germline-derived CDR1 and CDR2 are SGHRS and YFSETQ. Trimming took off 0 bases at V and 8 bases at J, with 14 bases between the two ends. These data were likewise used in another study, on yellow fever vaccine responses in identical twins.

The TCR sequence derives from a woman between 18 and 29 years old in good health. Sequenced input: PBMCs. V usage is TRBV5-1 and J usage is TRBJ2-2; weak D call: TRBD1 (5 bases). CDR3 residues: CASSLVGLGSGELFF. CDR3 coding DNA: TGCGCCAGCAGCTTGGTGGGGCTGGGCTCGGGGGAGCTGTTTTTT.